Below are 17 T cell receptor beta chains sequenced from a single sample in a study of cytomegalovirus exposure and HLA in healthy donors. The assay was immunoSEQ multiplex PCR, and TCRdb's table has in-frame clones only and misses some. The data hold more than 110,000 clones, with about 86% observed a single time. Sequencing was carried out using PBMCs. The source is a man younger than 35 in good health and CMV-seronegative.

This clone was seen just once. The V and J genes are TRBV15 and TRBJ1-5; 7 nucleotides align to TRBD1. The V gene's germline CDR1 is LNHNV and CDR2 YYDKDF (reference sequence). J gave up 5 bases and V 0 bases, and 10 bases lay outside the gene matches. This CDR3 comprises 17 residues. As DNA, the CDR3 is TGTGCCACCAGCAGAGAATACGACAGGGTTTTGGATCAGCCCCAGCATTTT. Amino acid sequence: CATSREYDRVLDQPQHF.

V usage is TRBV5-4 and J usage is TRBJ1-1; TRBD1 agrees at 7 bases. The V gene's germline CDR1 is SGHNT and CDR2 YYREEE (reference sequence). This CDR3 comprises 12 residues. V lost 4 bases and J lost 8; bases outside the gene matches: 5. The CDR3 region has the DNA TGTGCCAGCAGCAGGGACAGCGCGGAAGCTTTCTTT. Encoded protein: CASSRDSAEAFF.

The rearrangement uses TRBV11-2 and TRBJ2-3, with 10 bases that match TRBD2. This CDR3 comprises 16 residues. V shed 6 bases, J shed 5 bases, and the junction held 11 bases outside the gene matches. Germline V gene data show CDR1 as SGHAT and CDR2 as FQNNGV. In DNA, the CDR3 is TGTGCCAGCAGTCGGACCAGGACTAGCGGAGGAGATACGCAGTATTTT. It specifies CASSRTRTSGGDTQYF.

This rearrangement joins TRBV7-9 to TRBJ2-7, with 11 bases fitting TRBD2. This CDR3 spans 14 amino acids. Trimming took 8 bases from V and 6 from J; bases not matched to a gene: 9. Germline V lookup: CDR1 SEHNR, CDR2 FQNEAQ (reference sequence). CDR3 nucleotides: TGTGCCAGCGCTTATAGCGGGGGGGCGTTCGAGCAGTACTTC. Protein sequence: CASAYSGGAFEQYF.

The genes are TRBV2 and TRBJ1-2; no firm D call. The CDR3 is made up of 13 amino acids. V was shortened by 6 bases and J by 8 bases, with 16 bases between the two germline ends. The germline V gene encodes CDR1 SNHLY and CDR2 FYNNEI. CDR3 DNA: TGTGCCAGCAGCGATAGTCCTTTTCTGGGCTACACCTTC. Its protein is CASSDSPFLGYTF.

V and J are TRBV9 and TRBJ2-7; 8 bases map to TRBD1. Per the germline V gene, CDR1 is SGDLS and CDR2 is YYNGEE. The CDR3 is 13 residues long. J gave up 6 bases and V 3 bases, and 5 bases lay outside the gene matches. The CDR3 DNA sequence: TGTGCCAGCAGCGCCAGGGGGCGCTCCGAGCAGTACTTC. It codes for CASSARGRSEQYF.

The V and J genes are TRBV27 and TRBJ2-7, with a possible D match to TRBD1 (6 bases). The germline gives CDR1 MNHEY, CDR2 SMNVEV (reference sequence). The CDR3 is 14 amino acids. Trimming took 1 base from V and 5 from J, leaving 12 bases between them. DNA of the CDR3: TGTGCCAGCAGTTTATATCCAGGGGTCCACGAGCAGTACTTC. The encoded protein is CASSLYPGVHEQYF.

The rearrangement uses TRBV7-9 and TRBJ2-3, with a weak D call TRBD2 (5 bases). Deletions cut 5 bases from V and 3 bases from J, with 9 bases between. The CDR3 runs 13 residues. Germline loops: CDR1 SEHNR, CDR2 FQNEAQ (reference sequence). CDR3: CASSDPGTDTQYF. CDR3 DNA sequence: TGTGCCAGCAGCGACCCGGGAACAGATACGCAGTATTTT. Drawing the rest from reference TRBV7-9 and TRBJ2-3, the complete variable domain is DTGVSQNPRHKITKRGQNVTFRCDPISEHNRLYWYRQTLGQGPEFLTYFQNEAQLEKSRLLSDRFSAERPKGSFSTLEIQRTEQGDSAMYLCASSDPGTDTQYFGPGTRLTVL.

V usage is TRBV11-2 and J usage is TRBJ2-3; 9 bases fit TRBD2. CDR3 length equals 14 residues. V gave up 3 bases and J gave up 4 bases; unmatched junction bases: 2. Germline CDR1 is SGHAT and CDR2 is FQNNGV. This CDR3 reads CASSFGLASDTQYF. Written as DNA, the CDR3 is TGTGCCAGCAGCTTCGGACTAGCGTCAGATACGCAGTATTTT.

V gene TRBV1 combines with J gene TRBJ1-1; the table assigns TRBD1, which was not confirmed against the DNA. TRBV1 counts as a pseudogene. The CDR3 covers 18 residues. The CDR3 region is CTSSQGGDRTGLNTEAFF. The CDR3 nucleotides read TGCACCAGCAGCCAAGGGGGGGACAGAACCGGGTTAAACACTGAAGCTTTCTTT.

CDR3 coding DNA: TGTGCCAGCAGCTTAGGGACAGAAACCTACGAGCAGTACTTC. Its protein is CASSLGTETYEQYF. The rearrangement uses TRBV13 and TRBJ2-7; TRBD1 might be the D (5 bases). With 0 bases removed from V and 2 bases from J, the gap between germline ends came to 8 bases. Germline V gene data show CDR1 as PRHDT and CDR2 as FYEKMQ (reference sequence). The CDR3 runs 14 residues. The complete variable domain, with remaining parts taken from reference TRBV13 and TRBJ2-7, reads AAGVIQSPRHLIKEKRETATLKCYPIPRHDTVYWYQQGPGQDPQFLISFYEKMQSDKGSIPDRFSAQQFSDYHSELNMSSLELGDSALYFCASSLGTETYEQYFGPGTRLTVT.

The rearrangement joins TRBV5-1 to TRBJ1-3; D is uncertain. The CDR3 has 17 residues. Germline CDR1 and CDR2: SGHRS and YFSETQ. Trimming stripped 4 bases from V and 0 bases from J, with 17 bases between. The CDR3 sequence is CASSQQPQTVSGNTIYF. The CDR3 DNA reads as TGCGCCAGCAGCCAACAGCCTCAGACCGTCTCTGGAAACACCATATATTTT.

The V gene is TRBV2, the J gene TRBJ1-2; no firm D call. The CDR3 is made up of 14 amino acids. Trimming left V 0 bases short and J 7 bases short, with 12 bases between. CDR1 and CDR2 from the germline V gene are SNHLY and FYNNEI. The CDR3 spells CASSEARLVVGYTF. The CDR3 DNA reads as TGTGCCAGCAGTGAAGCGCGTCTCGTGGTTGGCTACACCTTC.

J is TRBJ2-2 and V is TRBV11-2; 10 bases fit TRBD2. The CDR3 is 16 amino acids. Germline V gene data show CDR1 as SGHAT and CDR2 as FQNNGV. The ends lost 5 bases at V and 1 base at J; junction bases unmatched: 4. CDR3 loop: CASSPRTSGNTGELFF. The CDR3 nucleotides read TGTGCCAGCAGCCCCAGGACTAGCGGGAACACCGGGGAGCTGTTTTTT.

The V call is TRBV15, the J call TRBJ2-7, with D possibly TRBD1 on 6 matching bases. Trimming pared 0 bases from V and 9 bases from J, leaving 9 bases between. Per germline, CDR1 LNHNV and CDR2 YYDKDF (reference sequence). The CDR3 runs 12 residues. The CDR3 sequence is CATSRDRTAQYF. The CDR3 DNA reads as TGTGCCACCAGCAGAGATCGGACAGCGCAGTACTTC.

The J gene is TRBJ2-5, the V gene TRBV18; possibly TRBD2 for D (6 bases). Germline loops: CDR1 KGHSH, CDR2 LQKENI. CDR3 length equals 16 residues. V was trimmed by 4 bases and J by 1 base, leaving 16 bases between them. The CDR3 nucleotides are TGTGCCAGCTCACACCGGGGGAGAGGGCCCCAAGAGACCCAGTACTTC. Its translation: CASSHRGRGPQETQYF.

The chain has TRBV2 and TRBJ2-7, with 7 bases that match TRBD1. The germline gives CDR1 SNHLY, CDR2 FYNNEI. V shed 6 bases, J shed 1 base, and the junction held 3 bases outside the gene matches. CDR3 length: 13 amino acids. This CDR3 is CASSGDRSYEQYF. The CDR3, as DNA: TGTGCCAGCAGCGGGGACAGATCCTACGAGCAGTACTTC.